Listed below are T cell receptor beta chains from one sample, sequenced in a study of T cells in Graves' hyperthyroidism and ophthalmopathy. TCRdb reprocessed the multiplex PCR reads with MiXCR, giving one entry per CDR3 protein. Counted here are some 510,000 distinct CDR3 sequences, around 45% occurring once; the ten biggest clones make up 6.5% to 9%. Sequences were obtained from peripheral blood or thyroid tissue (not recorded which). These receptors originate from a woman aged 18-30 years with Graves' hyperthyroidism. Both conserved end residues are part of each CDR3. The D gene is left open where the match is weak. Size is stated for part of the rows, as once, few or many counts, or as a class when the clone is expanded.

>TRBJ2-7|NA|TRBV19|NA
CASSRNSNPQWEQYF
TGTGCCAGTAGTCGAAATTCGAATCCACAGTGGGAGCAGTACTTC
>TRBJ1-2|NA|TRBV7-4|NA
CASSLSIRRVKTPNYGYTF
TGTGCCAGCAGCTTATCGATCCGCAGGGTTAAAACACCAAACTATGGCTACACCTTC
>TRBJ1-1|TRBD1|TRBV2|many
CASREGQGNTEAFF
TGTGCCAGCAGAGAGGGACAGGGCAACACTGAAGCTTTCTTT
>TRBJ2-5|TRBD2|TRBV24-1|NA
CATSAGQSGRAETQYF
TGTGCCACCAGTGCCGGCCAGAGCGGGAGGGCAGAGACCCAGTACTTC
>TRBJ1-5|NA|TRBV12-3/TRBV12-4|NA
CASSFEPRQEPQHF
TGTGCCAGCAGTTTTGAACCCCGTCAGGAGCCCCAGCATTTT
>TRBJ2-5|NA|TRBV6-5|few
CASSSAPTSLGTQYF
TGTGCCAGCAGTTCCGCTCCAACTAGTCTCGGGACCCAGTACTTC
>TRBJ1-2|NA|TRBV29-1|NA
CSPDWGAQGYTF
TGCAGCCCGGACTGGGGGGCCCAGGGCTACACCTTC
>TRBJ2-2|TRBD1|TRBV7-3|NA
CASSQVGQGRTGELFF
TGTGCCAGCAGCCAAGTGGGACAGGGTCGCACCGGGGAGCTGTTTTTT
>TRBJ1-2|TRBD1|TRBV2|many
CASSFDRANYGYTF
TGTGCCAGCAGTTTTGACAGGGCTAACTATGGCTACACCTTC
>TRBJ1-1|NA|TRBV29-1|many
CSVEEVGNTEAFF
TGCAGCGTTGAAGAAGTGGGGAACACTGAAGCTTTCTTT
>TRBJ1-2|NA|TRBV29-1|NA
CSVDGINYGYTF
TGCAGCGTTGATGGGATTAACTATGGCTACACCTTC
>TRBJ2-3|TRBD2|TRBV2|few
CASSWTSGRFHF
TGTGCCAGCAGTTGGACTAGCGGGAGGTTCCATTTT
>TRBJ2-7|NA|TRBV7-2|few
CASSPDRHEQYF
TGTGCCAGCAGCCCAGACAGACACGAGCAGTACTTC
>TRBJ2-7|TRBD2|TRBV20-1|few
CSAPTSGREQYF
TGCAGTGCCCCGACTAGCGGGAGGGAGCAGTACTTC
>TRBJ1-5|NA|TRBV6-2/TRBV6-3|few
CASSYLGHVTEQPQHF
TGTGCCAGCAGTTACCTTGGACATGTGACGGAACAGCCCCAGCATTTT
>TRBJ1-2|NA|TRBV2|many
CASSPGQIYGYTF
TGTGCCAGCAGCCCCGGACAGATCTATGGCTACACCTTC
>TRBJ1-4|NA|TRBV9|NA
CASSHQTNRSGEKLFF
TGTGCCAGCAGCCACCAGACCAACAGGTCAGGTGAAAAACTGTTTTTT
>TRBJ1-1|NA|TRBV7-6|few
CASSRQVNTEAFF
TGTGCCAGCAGCAGACAGGTGAACACTGAAGCTTTCTTT
>TRBJ2-5|TRBD1|TRBV24-1|NA
CATSDPGQGKETQYF
TGTGCCACCAGTGACCCGGGACAGGGAAAGGAGACCCAGTACTTC